The TCR beta chain under discussion was sequenced for a study of blood T cell repertoires in COVID-19 (TCRdb year 2020). For the study in its entirety: The collaborator samples originated in the United States, Italy and Spain and spanned the acute and convalescent phases of COVID-19. The repertoires were released in a freely available public database intended as a resource for research on the immune response to SARS-CoV-2. Samples came from the ongoing ImmuneRACE study (first 160 participants) plus 1,254 subjects from 6 global collaborators. The sample metadata nearly always contained a de-identified subject ID, COVID-19 status, age in years and sex. The prospective study material was composed of cDNA or gDNA derived from T cells, B-cell-depleted T cells, or PBMCs. The dataset comprised deeply sampled blood TCRbeta repertoires from subjects exposed to, actively infected with, or recovered from COVID-19. Where available, HLA class I and class II types were obtained from metadata supplied by the sample provider rather than from assay-based typing. Results and caveats for the whole study, not just this receptor: The amount of clinical and demographic metadata varied by source and participant and was provided uncurated.

The collaborating institutions used their own protocols to collect whole blood in K2EDTA tubes. For TCRbeta analysis, collaborators shipped samples as frozen whole blood, isolated PBMCs, or DNA extracted from either of those sample types. Points on this clone: Its antigen is still unknown. Base qualities were left out, and no much larger clone turns up one base away.

Taken from the germline V gene, the CDR1 and CDR2 loops are LGHNA and YNFKEQ. V lost 1 base and J lost 8 bases, and the count of bases not matched to a germline gene is 22. The CDR3 sequence holds 20 residues, the cysteine and phenylalanine included. The read is trimmed to its CDR3 DNA, 60 bases read in frame from base 1. TCRbeta CDR3 regions were amplified from genomic DNA by means of the immunoSEQ Assay, a bias-controlled multiplex PCR. Turning to the authors' computational methods: The number of nucleated cells in each sample was estimated from the amplification of reference gene primers within the assay. To quantify the absolute abundance of each unique TCRbeta CDR3 rearrangement, sequence reads were collapsed and filtered. Productive Simpson clonality was computed per sample as the square root of Simpson's diversity index over productive rearrangements. TCRdb carries this immuneACCESS record with in-frame sequences only. Its versions omit some clonotypes, under half of them owing to an unresolved V gene in the studies checked, with the rest unexplained. The V and J calls and clone size were taken over from that table, and D and trimming were inferred from the DNA. The sample data list about 50,000 clones, and around 83% of these were observed just once. Of the sample, less than 6.5% is held by the ten largest clones.

Input material: peripheral blood. The clonotype was recovered from a man between 60 and 75 years old with acute or convalescent COVID-19. The chain links TRBV4-2 with TRBJ2-7; 11 middle bases align to TRBD2. CDR3 reads: CASSQVHAVSLGTSGYKQYF. The DNA reads as follows: TGTGCCAGCAGCCAAGTTCACGCAGTTTCGTTGGGGACTAGCGGATATAAGCAGTACTTC.